Following are 29 T cell receptor beta chains from one sample sequenced in a study of identical twins. Via MiXCR, TCRdb re-called the 5' RACE reads, giving one row per CDR3 protein. This repertoire shows 700,000 or so distinct CDR3 sequences, around 8.3% found once; its top ten account for 0.8% to 1%. These same records also appear under a second study, on yellow fever vaccine responses in identical twins.

The sample comprised PBMCs. These receptors were taken from a woman younger than 30 in good health.

This rearrangement joins TRBV7-9 to TRBJ2-7; the match to TRBD2 covers 7 bases. The trim removed 0 bases at V and 3 bases at J, leaving 5 bases unmatched. This CDR3 has 15 amino acids. CDR1 is SEHNR and CDR2 is FQNEAQ in the germline V gene (reference sequence). This CDR3 is CASSLASGAGYEQYF. In DNA form, the CDR3 reads TGTGCCAGCAGCTTAGCCAGCGGGGCCGGCTACGAGCAGTACTTC.

Details on this clonotype: A much more abundant neighbour one base away suggests this may be a read error. V and J are TRBV4-3 and TRBJ2-5; D is undetermined. This CDR3 region has 16 residues. In germline, CDR1 is LGHNA, CDR2 YSLEER. The CDR3 sequence is CASSQDHLWGVETRYF. CDR3 DNA: TGCGCCAGCAGCCAAGATCACCTATGGGGTGTCGAGACCCGGTACTTC.

The chain employs TRBV27 and TRBJ2-5; TRBD1 agrees at 10 bases. With 2 bases clipped from V and 5 bases from J, the junction kept 14 bases outside the gene matches. The CDR3 loop spans 18 amino acids. Germline values: CDR1 MNHEY, CDR2 SMNVEV (reference sequence). CDR3 bases: TGTGCCAGCAGTTTAACCCGGCAAGGGACAGGGGAGTTGGAGACCCAGTACTTC. This translates into CASSLTRQGTGELETQYF.

This clonotype showed up just a few times. This sequence joins TRBV7-2 and TRBJ2-1, with 7 bases aligning to TRBD2. Germline trimming cut 8 bases from V and 1 base from J; bases unmatched to any gene: 2. The CDR3 consists of 13 residues. In germline, CDR1 is SGHTA, CDR2 FQGNSA. The CDR3 spells CASQRGSYNEQFF. Written as DNA, the CDR3 is TGTGCCAGCCAGCGGGGTTCCTACAATGAGCAGTTCTTC.

This clonotype was seen many times. This chain links TRBV12-3 or TRBV12-4 with TRBJ2-2; D gene uncertain. V lost 5 bases and J 6 bases, leaving 16 bases between the germline ends. The length of the CDR3 is 15 residues. Here the CDR3 reads CASSPPGLRPGELFF. The CDR3 coding sequence is TGTGCCAGCAGTCCCCCCGGGCTTCGCCCCGGGGAGCTGTTTTTT.

This clonotype was detected a few times. This chain uses TRBV18 with TRBJ2-5; possibly TRBD2 for D (5 bases). Germline CDR1 reads KGHSH; CDR2 reads LQKENI. There are 14 residues in the CDR3. Between the trimmed V and J ends, which lost 0 bases and 5 bases, there was a span of 10 bases. CDR3: CASSPPDPGETQYF. The CDR3 DNA reads as TGTGCCAGCTCACCACCGGATCCGGGGGAGACCCAGTACTTC.

This clonotype has just a few counts. The DNA for the CDR3 is TGCAGCGTTGAAGCACGGGGCTCTAATGAAAAACTGTTTTTT. Its translation: CSVEARGSNEKLFF. V gene TRBV29-1 combines with J gene TRBJ1-4; D is perhaps TRBD1 (5 bases). This CDR3 contains 14 residues. Germline V CDR1 and CDR2: SQVTM, ANQGSEA. V was pared by 1 base and J by 3 bases, with 9 bases between.

This clonotype was recorded a few times. V gene TRBV4-3 combines with J gene TRBJ2-7; D is possibly TRBD1 or TRBD2 (5 bases each). CDR3 length equals 15 residues. The V gene lost 0 bases and the J gene lost 3 bases, with 12 bases spanning the gap. The germline gives CDR1 LGHNA, CDR2 YSLEER. The CDR3 loop reads CASSQDYEGIYEQYF. DNA for the CDR3: TGCGCCAGCAGCCAAGATTATGAGGGGATCTACGAGCAGTACTTC.

The chain is built from TRBV20-1 and TRBJ2-4; 15 bases align to TRBD2. V trimming: 5 bases; J trimming: 1 base; junction bases outside the gene matches: 3. CDR1 DFQATT and CDR2 SNEGSKA come from the germline V gene (reference sequence). This CDR3 is built from 16 residues. The CDR3 DNA reads as TGCAGTGCTCCCGGGACTAGCGGGGGGGCCAAAAACATTCAGTACTTC. It is translated as CSAPGTSGGAKNIQYF.

This clonotype was observed a few times. The chain carries TRBV7-8 and TRBJ2-7; TRBD1 agrees at 9 bases. The CDR3 length is 13 residues. Germline V CDR1 and CDR2: SGHVS, FQNEAQ. Trimming at V came to 5 bases and at J to 9 bases, leaving 8 bases not matched to a gene. CDR3: CASSADRGKRQYF. CDR3 coding DNA: TGTGCCAGCAGCGCGGACAGGGGAAAACGGCAGTACTTC.

This clonotype was seen ten or more times. CDR3 in amino acids: CASSSTNRDRNYEQYF. Here the CDR3 DNA reads TGTGCCAGCAGCTCCACGAACCGGGACCGAAACTACGAGCAGTACTTC. The chain couples TRBV7-9 to TRBJ2-7, with D perhaps TRBD1 or TRBD2 (5 bases each). This CDR3 spans 16 amino acids. The germline gives CDR1 SEHNR, CDR2 FQNEAQ (reference sequence). Trimming removed 4 bases at V and 3 bases at J, with 19 bases between.

This clonotype was recorded many times. This chain connects TRBV9 to TRBJ2-2; 8 positions agree with TRBD1. This CDR3 has 16 residues. Germline CDR1 reads SGDLS; CDR2 reads YYNGEE. Unmatched junction bases numbered 4, after V lost 0 bases and J lost 3 bases. The CDR3 sequence is CASSVEVTGDTGELFF. The CDR3 nucleotides are TGTGCCAGCAGCGTAGAGGTGACAGGGGACACCGGGGAGCTGTTTTTT.

This clonotype was counted only a few times. As DNA, the CDR3 is TGCGCCAGCAGTGAGGTCGATAGCGGGAGCCACGAGCAGTACTTC. Residues: CASSEVDSGSHEQYF. V and J are TRBV10-2 and TRBJ2-7; 9 positions match TRBD2. Trimming at V came to 2 bases and at J to 5 bases, leaving 7 bases not matched to a gene. The CDR3 spans 15 residues. Looked up from germline, CDR1 is WSHSY and CDR2 is SAAADI.

This chain's CDR3 is CASSLTVQTGELFF. The CDR3, as DNA: TGTGCCAGCAGCTTAACGGTCCAGACCGGGGAGCTGTTTTTT. The rearrangement links TRBV7-3 to TRBJ2-2; D is ambiguous. The length of the CDR3 is 14 residues. Between the trimmed V and J ends, which lost 0 bases and 5 bases, there was a span of 7 bases. From germline, CDR1 is SGHTA and CDR2 FQGTGA.

This clonotype was recorded many times. The chain links TRBV7-2 to TRBJ2-1; D may be TRBD1 or TRBD2 (5 bases each). The CDR3 runs to 14 residues. V gave up 5 bases and J gave up 5 bases, with 13 bases separating them. Per germline, CDR1 SGHTA and CDR2 FQGNSA. DNA for the CDR3: TGTGCCAGCAGCCCGGGACCACAGAACAATGAGCAGTTCTTC. It codes for CASSPGPQNNEQFF.

The gene calls are TRBV20-1 and TRBJ2-3; 8 bases are shared with TRBD1. V shed 5 bases, J shed 0 bases, and the junction held 19 bases outside the gene matches. The CDR3 extends over 19 amino acids. Germline assignment: CDR1 DFQATT and CDR2 SNEGSKA (reference sequence). The CDR3 nucleotides read TGCAGTGCTGACCTCGGGACAGGAAACCTTCTGGGGAGCACAGATACGCAGTATTTT. It encodes CSADLGTGNLLGSTDTQYF.

This clonotype has more than one count but fewer than ten. The genes are TRBV20-1 and TRBJ2-2; D remains unclear. Germline-derived CDR1 and CDR2 are DFQATT and SNEGSKA (reference sequence). CDR3 length equals 14 residues. The germline V and J ends were trimmed by 4 bases and 0 bases, with 9 bases remaining between them. In nucleotides, the CDR3 is TGCAGTGCTACGAACCCCGCGAACACCGGGGAGCTGTTTTTT. Protein: CSATNPANTGELFF.

The chain combines TRBV12-3 or TRBV12-4 with TRBJ2-3, with D perhaps assigned TRBD1 or TRBD2 (5 bases each). This CDR3 has 15 residues. Trimming removed 5 bases at V and 2 bases at J, with 14 bases between. The DNA for the CDR3 is TGTGCCAGCAGTCCCCGGGACGGATACACAGATACGCAGTATTTT. Encoded protein: CASSPRDGYTDTQYF.

This clonotype was recorded a few times. The chain couples TRBV5-5 to TRBJ2-4, with D unresolved. Germline CDR1 is SGHKS and CDR2 is YYEKEE (reference sequence). The CDR3 contains 12 residues. The V and J ends lost 4 bases and 8 bases respectively, with 10 bases between them. The DNA of the CDR3 is TGTGCCAGCAGCCCGTTCGGCGACATTCAGTACTTC. Translated: CASSPFGDIQYF.

This clonotype was seen a few times. The chain combines TRBV27 with TRBJ1-2; a weak D match, TRBD1 (5 bases). The V and J ends lost 4 bases and 7 bases respectively, with 19 bases between them. The CDR3 extends over 15 amino acids. Germline loops: CDR1 MNHEY, CDR2 SMNVEV (reference sequence). In nucleotides, the CDR3 is TGTGCCAGCAGTTACATTGGGGGGGGAAAAGCTGGCTACACCTTC. The encoded protein is CASSYIGGGKAGYTF.

This clonotype has at least ten counts. This chain joins TRBV24-1 and TRBJ2-5, with 10 bases fitting TRBD1. The J segment lost 5 bases and the V segment lost 4 bases, leaving 9 bases of the junction unmatched. The CDR3 contains 16 residues. CDR1 is KGHDR, CDR2 SFDVKD, per germline. The CDR3: CATSESGQGSWETQYF. CDR3 nucleotide sequence: TGTGCCACCAGTGAATCGGGACAGGGGAGTTGGGAGACCCAGTACTTC.

The chain carries TRBV27 and TRBJ2-1; 12 bases map to TRBD2. This CDR3 is 14 amino acids long. V gave up 8 bases and J gave up 10 bases; unmatched junction bases: 9. CDR1 MNHEY and CDR2 SMNVEV come from the germline V gene (reference sequence). The CDR3 loop reads CASGNRLAGVEQFF. In nucleotides, the CDR3 is TGTGCCAGCGGTAACCGACTAGCGGGAGTAGAGCAGTTCTTC.

This clonotype was seen only a few times. The V gene is TRBV7-8, the J gene TRBJ1-4, with D possibly TRBD1 on 5 matching bases. Germline V lookup: CDR1 SGHVS, CDR2 FQNEAQ. Trimming removed 5 bases at V and 5 bases at J, with 18 bases between. The CDR3 has 16 amino acids. CDR3 sequence: CASSAWQKRGNEKLFF. The CDR3 DNA follows: TGTGCCAGCAGCGCCTGGCAGAAAAGGGGAAATGAAAAACTGTTTTTT. Combining the CDR3 with reference TRBV7-8 and TRBJ1-4 gives the whole variable domain GAGVSQSPRYKVAKRGQDVALRCDPISGHVSLFWYQQALGQGPEFLTYFQNEAQLDKSGLPSDRFFAERPEGSVSTLKIQRTQQEDSAVYLCASSAWQKRGNEKLFFGSGTQLSVL.

This clonotype was seen more than once but under ten times. This chain joins TRBV30 and TRBJ2-3, with no clear D. The ends were cut back, 4 bases at V and 0 bases at J, with 11 bases in the middle. Germline V CDR1 and CDR2: GTSNPN, SVGIG (reference sequence). The CDR3 spans 14 residues. The CDR3 DNA sequence: TGTGCCTGGAAGGACCCATGGAGCACAGATACGCAGTATTTT. Amino acids: CAWKDPWSTDTQYF. The complete variable domain, with remaining parts taken from reference TRBV30 and TRBJ2-3, reads SQTIHQWPATLVQPVGSPLSLECTVEGTSNPNLYWYRQAAGRGLQLLFYSVGIGQISSEVPQNLSASRPQDRQFILSSKKLLLSDSGFYLCAWKDPWSTDTQYFGPGTRLTVL.

The chain couples TRBV9 to TRBJ1-1; D not certain. The V gene's germline CDR1 is SGDLS and CDR2 YYNGEE. CDR3 length equals 12 residues. The V and J ends lost 3 bases and 6 bases respectively, with 9 bases between them. In DNA, the CDR3 is TGTGCCAGCAGCGCCTTTACCCCTGAAGCTTTCTTT. The encoded protein is CASSAFTPEAFF.

The table lists this clonotype with a few counts. The V call is TRBV28, the J call TRBJ2-7; TRBD1 aligns across 9 bases. V lost 4 bases and J lost 3; bases outside the gene matches: 7. This CDR3 is built from 15 residues. Germline CDR1 reads MDHEN; CDR2 reads SYDVKM. CDR3 protein: CASSSGPGQGYEQYF. The CDR3 bases are TGTGCCAGCAGTTCCGGCCCGGGACAGGGCTACGAGCAGTACTTC.

This clonotype was picked up many times. The J gene is TRBJ2-7, the V gene TRBV9; D is undetermined. The germline CDR1 and CDR2 sequences are SGDLS and YYNGEE. There are 14 residues in the CDR3. Trimming removed 0 bases from V and 6 bases from J, with 13 bases in between. CDR3 amino acids: CASSVGPGSLEQYF. CDR3 nucleotide sequence: TGTGCCAGCAGCGTAGGCCCGGGTTCGCTCGAGCAGTACTTC.

This clonotype was counted many times. The V and J genes are TRBV7-3 and TRBJ2-1; D is perhaps TRBD2 (6 bases). The V end lost 5 bases, the J end lost 8 bases, and 13 bases lay between the germline ends. There are 13 residues in the CDR3. Germline CDR1 and CDR2: SGHTA and FQGTGA. The CDR3 is CASSATRGHEQFF. CDR3 DNA: TGTGCCAGCAGCGCTACGCGGGGCCATGAGCAGTTCTTC.

V and J are TRBV5-1 and TRBJ2-3, with TRBD2 matching over 15 bases. The length of the CDR3 is 17 residues. Germline CDR1 is SGHRS and CDR2 is YFSETQ. V was pared by 2 bases and J by 0 bases, with 1 base of the junction left unmatched. CDR3 coding DNA: TGCGCCAGCAGCTTCGGACTAGCGGGGGGGAGCACAGATACGCAGTATTTT. This codes for CASSFGLAGGSTDTQYF.